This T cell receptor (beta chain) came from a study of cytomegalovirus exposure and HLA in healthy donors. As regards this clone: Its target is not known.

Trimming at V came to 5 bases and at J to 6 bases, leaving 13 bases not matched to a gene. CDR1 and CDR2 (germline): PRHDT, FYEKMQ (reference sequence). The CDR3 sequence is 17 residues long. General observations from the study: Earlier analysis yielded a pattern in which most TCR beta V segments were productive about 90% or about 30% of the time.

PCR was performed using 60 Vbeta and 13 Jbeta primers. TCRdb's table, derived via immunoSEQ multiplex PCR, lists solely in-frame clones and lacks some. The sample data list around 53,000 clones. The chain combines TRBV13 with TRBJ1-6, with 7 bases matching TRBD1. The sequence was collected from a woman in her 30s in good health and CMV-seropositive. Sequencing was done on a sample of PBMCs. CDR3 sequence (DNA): TGTGCCAGCAGCCCCTATCGGCGACAGGGCCTTAATTCACCCCTCCACTTT. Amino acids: CASSPYRRQGLNSPLHF.